The T cell receptor beta chain under discussion was sequenced for a study of blood T cell repertoires in COVID-19. Background on the study: The origin of the acute and convalescent COVID-19 samples was the United States, Italy and Spain.

The protocol was immunoSEQ multiplex PCR, while the TCRdb copy is restricted to in-frame clones and leaves out a portion. The sample has 180,000 or so clones; approximately 85% are singletons. Trimming cost V 4 bases and J 2 bases; bases outside gene matches: 6. The CDR3 length is 16 residues. The germline gives CDR1 SGHRS, CDR2 YFSETQ. This chain links TRBV5-1 with TRBJ1-3; 10 positions match TRBD1. The TCR comes from a man between 60 and 75 years old who had recovered from COVID-19. Sequences were obtained from peripheral blood. The CDR3, as DNA: TGCGCCAGCAGCGCGGGACAGGGGTATACTGGAAACACCATATATTTT. Amino acids: CASSAGQGYTGNTIYF.